The next 17 T cell receptor beta chains were all read from a single sample in a study of OX40 agonist ivuxolimab in advanced cancers. The protocol was immunoSEQ multiplex PCR, while the TCRdb copy is restricted to in-frame clones and leaves out a portion. The sample comprises approximately 82,000 clones, 85% to 90% of which are singletons, and nearly 0.55% rests with the top ten. Sequencing used CD4+ or CD8+ T cells sorted from blood, obtained in a trial of the OX40 agonist ivuxolimab. The receptors originated from an adult with an advanced solid tumor such as melanoma, head and neck, liver or kidney cancer.

The rearrangement links TRBV30 to TRBJ2-1, with 11 positions matching TRBD2. Germline loops: CDR1 GTSNPN, CDR2 SVGIG (reference sequence). The ends lost 3 bases at V and 0 bases at J; junction bases unmatched: 7. The CDR3 covers 17 residues. CDR3 coding DNA: TGTGCCTGGAGCGGACTAGCGGGTAGCCCCTCCTACAATGAGCAGTTCTTC. This gives the protein CAWSGLAGSPSYNEQFF.

V gene TRBV11-2 combines with J gene TRBJ2-7, with D possibly being TRBD1 (5 bases). Trimming pared 5 bases from V and 5 bases from J, leaving 19 bases between. The germline CDR1 and CDR2 sequences are SGHAT and FQNNGV. The CDR3 spans 15 residues. CDR3 protein: CASSLLIGQGHEQYF. CDR3 bases: TGTGCCAGCAGCCTTCTCATCGGTCAGGGCCACGAGCAGTACTTC.

The chain recombines TRBV7-3 with TRBJ2-1; 9 bases agree with TRBD1. CDR1 is SGHTA and CDR2 is FQGTGA in the germline V gene. This CDR3 is 13 amino acids long. The V gene end was trimmed by 8 bases and the J gene end by 5 bases; junction bases not matched to a gene: 4. The CDR3 nucleotides are TGTGCCAGCCGGACAGGGGAGGACAATGAGCAGTTCTTC. This codes for CASRTGEDNEQFF.

This chain joins TRBV5-1 and TRBJ1-1, with 8 bases that match TRBD1. This CDR3 comprises 16 residues. From germline, CDR1 is SGHRS and CDR2 YFSETQ. The junction had 12 bases not matched to a gene; V was cut back by 0 bases and J by 8 bases. The CDR3 region is CASSLGVSDRGGEAFF. CDR3 DNA: TGCGCCAGCAGCTTGGGGGTTTCAGACAGGGGAGGAGAAGCTTTCTTT.

The chain joins TRBV11-3 to TRBJ1-1, with D unclear. Germline values: CDR1 SGHNT, CDR2 YENEEA. Trimming stripped 0 bases from V and 5 bases from J, with 7 bases between. CDR3 length equals 13 residues. CDR3: CASSLEVWTEAFF. CDR3 sequence (DNA): TGTGCCAGCAGCTTAGAAGTTTGGACTGAAGCTTTCTTT.

This clone was recorded once. This rearrangement joins TRBV5-1 to TRBJ2-1; TRBD1 aligns across 7 bases. CDR3 length equals 14 residues. V was pared by 0 bases and J by 5 bases, with 2 bases of the junction left unmatched. Germline V gene data show CDR1 as SGHRS and CDR2 as YFSETQ. The CDR3 DNA sequence: TGCGCCAGCAGCTTGGGAGGGACAGACAATGAGCAGTTCTTC. Amino acid sequence: CASSLGGTDNEQFF.

J is TRBJ2-2 and V is TRBV2; TRBD1 matches at 10 bases. The ends lost 6 bases at V and 4 bases at J; junction bases unmatched: 8. Per germline, CDR1 SNHLY and CDR2 FYNNEI. The CDR3 runs 16 residues. CDR3 bases: TGTGCCAGCAGGGTTAGACAGGGGGCCGGCACCGGGGAGCTGTTTTTT. It specifies CASRVRQGAGTGELFF. The whole variable domain, filled in from reference TRBV2 and TRBJ2-2, reads EPEVTQTPSHQVTQMGQEVILRCVPISNHLYFYWYRQILGQKVEFLVSFYNNEISEKSEIFDDQFSVERPDGSNFTLKIRSTKLEDSAMYFCASRVRQGAGTGELFFGEGSRLTVL.

The chain joins TRBV27 to TRBJ1-3; D is ambiguous. The germline V gene has CDR1 MNHEY and CDR2 SMNVEV (reference sequence). Trimming took off 2 bases at V and 2 bases at J, with 7 bases between the two ends. The CDR3 is 14 residues long. The CDR3 sequence is CASSLEGTGNTIYF. CDR3 DNA sequence: TGTGCCAGCAGTTTAGAGGGAACTGGAAACACCATATATTTT.

The chain links TRBV5-1 to TRBJ1-2; 7 bases line up with TRBD1. The CDR3 has 14 amino acids. The V gene end was trimmed by 8 bases and the J gene end by 5 bases; junction bases not matched to a gene: 12. Germline V gene sequence: CDR1 SGHRS, CDR2 YFSETQ. DNA of the CDR3: TGCGCCAGTAGAGCAGGGGGGAACGCGTATGGCTACACCTTC. This sequence encodes CASRAGGNAYGYTF. The variable domain in full, completed from reference TRBV5-1 and TRBJ1-2, reads KAGVTQTPRYLIKTRGQQVTLSCSPISGHRSVSWYQQTPGQGLQFLFEYFSETQRNKGNFPGRFSGRQFSNSRSEMNVSTLELGDSALYLCASRAGGNAYGYTFGSGTRLTVV.

This chain joins TRBV2 and TRBJ1-2, with unresolved D. V lost 1 base, J lost 4 bases, and 4 bases lay in between. The CDR3 totals 12 residues. Germline loops: CDR1 SNHLY, CDR2 FYNNEI. The CDR3 spells CASSEGAYGYTF. CDR3 bases: TGTGCCAGCAGTGAAGGGGCCTATGGCTACACCTTC.

This clone has more than one count but fewer than ten. This chain links TRBV4-3 with TRBJ1-3; TRBD1 matches at 8 bases. The V segment lost 2 bases and the J segment 0 bases; nucleotides outside the gene matches: 3. CDR1 is LGHNA, CDR2 YSLEER, per germline. CDR3 length equals 16 residues. CDR3 DNA: TGCGCCAGCAGCCAATCTACAGGGGGCTCTGGAAACACCATATATTTT. Amino acid sequence: CASSQSTGGSGNTIYF.

The V gene is TRBV18, the J gene TRBJ2-7; D not resolved. Per germline, CDR1 KGHSH and CDR2 LQKENI. The CDR3 loop spans 13 amino acids. Trimming shortened V by 2 bases and J by 5 bases, and 10 bases separated the two germline ends. CDR3 amino acids: CASSPSLDDEQYF. CDR3 nucleotide sequence: TGTGCCAGCTCACCAAGCTTAGACGACGAGCAGTACTTC.

The J gene is TRBJ2-3, the V gene TRBV28; D gene ambiguous. Germline V gene lookup returns CDR1 MDHEN and CDR2 SYDVKM. This CDR3 contains 13 residues. Trimming took 3 bases from V and 2 from J, leaving 6 bases between them. This CDR3 reads CASSFLPTDTQYF. The CDR3 DNA reads as TGTGCCAGCAGTTTCTTGCCCACAGATACGCAGTATTTT.

The chain has TRBV28 and TRBJ2-7; 7 positions agree with TRBD2. CDR3 length: 15 residues. V shed 5 bases and J 3 bases; nucleotides not matched to a gene: 10. Germline assignment: CDR1 MDHEN and CDR2 SYDVKM. For the CDR3, the DNA is TGTGCCAGCAGTCTAGGAGGACTAGGGTACTACGAGCAGTACTTC. Translating it yields CASSLGGLGYYEQYF.

The chain carries TRBV27 and TRBJ2-3, with a tentative D call TRBD2 (6 bases). Germline V gene sequence: CDR1 MNHEY, CDR2 SMNVEV (reference sequence). Trimming left V 3 bases short and J 5 bases short, with 12 bases between. CDR3 size: 14 residues. CDR3 sequence reads: CASSFRGGRDTQYF. Here the CDR3 DNA reads TGTGCCAGCAGTTTTAGGGGAGGACGAGATACGCAGTATTTT.

The chain recombines TRBV6-1 with TRBJ2-1, with 8 positions matching TRBD2. The CDR3 length is 17 residues. Germline assignment: CDR1 MNHNS and CDR2 SASEGT. V lost 3 bases to trimming and J lost 8 bases; unmatched junction nucleotides: 15. The CDR3 nucleotides are TGTGCCAGCAGTGACCATCGCCCGGGACTAGTGTTTGATGAGCAGTTCTTC. Its translation: CASSDHRPGLVFDEQFF.

The chain couples TRBV4-1 to TRBJ1-1; perhaps TRBD1 as D (6 bases). The CDR3 extends over 18 amino acids. In germline, CDR1 is MGHRA, CDR2 YSYEKL. V was clipped by 4 bases and J by 2 bases, with 23 bases between them. This CDR3 reads CASSPIDRTLGQNTEAFF. CDR3 bases: TGCGCCAGCAGCCCCATAGACAGGACTCTAGGGCAAAACACTGAAGCTTTCTTT.